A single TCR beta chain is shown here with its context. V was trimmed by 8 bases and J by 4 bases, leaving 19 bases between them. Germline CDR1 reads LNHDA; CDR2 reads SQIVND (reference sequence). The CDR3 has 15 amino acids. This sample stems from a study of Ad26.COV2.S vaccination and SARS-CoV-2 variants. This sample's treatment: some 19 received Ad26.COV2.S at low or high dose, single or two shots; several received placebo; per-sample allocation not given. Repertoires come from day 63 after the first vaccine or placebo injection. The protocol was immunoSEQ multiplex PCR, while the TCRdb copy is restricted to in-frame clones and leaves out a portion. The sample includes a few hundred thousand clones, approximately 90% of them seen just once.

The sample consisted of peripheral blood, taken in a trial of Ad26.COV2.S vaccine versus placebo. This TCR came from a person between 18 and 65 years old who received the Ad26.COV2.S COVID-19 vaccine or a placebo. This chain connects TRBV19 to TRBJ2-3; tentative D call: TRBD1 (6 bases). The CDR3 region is CASGRGGVGSDTQYF. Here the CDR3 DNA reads TGTGCCAGTGGGAGAGGGGGAGTCGGGTCAGATACGCAGTATTTT.